A single sample is the source of the 24 T cell receptor beta chains below, sequenced in a study of blood T cell repertoires in COVID-19. The method was immunoSEQ multiplex PCR; TCRdb's version includes in-frame clones alone and lacks a portion of them. There are hundreds of thousands of clones in the sample; around 90% occur only once, and about a tenth lies in the top ten. The sample comprised peripheral blood. The receptors were sampled from a woman in her 70s with COVID-19, enrolled during active disease.

The chain joins TRBV6-2 or TRBV6-3 to TRBJ2-3, with 7 bases lining up with TRBD1. The CDR3 has 17 residues. J lost 4 bases, V lost 2 bases, and 12 bases had no gene match. From germline, CDR1 is MNHEY and CDR2 SVGEGT. The CDR3 DNA sequence: TGTGCCAGCAGTTACCAAAAACTCACAGGGGTTCCAGATACGCAGTATTTT. Translating it yields CASSYQKLTGVPDTQYF.

This chain links TRBV20-1 with TRBJ1-5; TRBD1 agrees at 9 bases. The CDR3 extends over 13 amino acids. Germline V lookup: CDR1 DFQATT, CDR2 SNEGSKA (reference sequence). The V gene end was trimmed by 3 bases and the J gene end by 7 bases; junction bases not matched to a gene: 4. CDR3 loop: CSASRQGDQPQHF. In DNA, the CDR3 is TGCAGTGCTAGTCGACAGGGGGACCAGCCCCAGCATTTT.

The J gene is TRBJ1-1, the V gene TRBV4-2; 7 nucleotides match TRBD1. Germline V gene sequence: CDR1 LGHNA, CDR2 YNFKEQ. V was clipped by 4 bases and J by 3 bases; unmatched bases: 8. This CDR3 has 15 residues. This CDR3 is CASSPQPDRDTEAFF. Written as DNA, the CDR3 is TGTGCCAGCAGCCCCCAGCCCGACAGGGACACTGAAGCTTTCTTT.

This rearrangement joins TRBV2 to TRBJ2-7; a weak D match, TRBD1 (5 bases). V lost 0 bases, J lost 1 base, and 10 bases lay in between. Germline CDR1 SNHLY, CDR2 FYNNEI. The CDR3 has 15 amino acids. CDR3 in amino acids: CASSEARTLSYEQYF. In DNA form, the CDR3 reads TGTGCCAGCAGTGAAGCGCGGACACTTTCCTACGAGCAGTACTTC.

This sequence joins TRBV18 and TRBJ2-1, with TRBD2 matching 16 bases. Germline trimming cut 6 bases from V and 3 bases from J; bases unmatched to any gene: 8. Germline V gene data show CDR1 as KGHSH and CDR2 as LQKENI. The CDR3 spans 18 residues. CDR3 in amino acids: CASSHGTSGRANYNEQFF. The DNA for the CDR3 is TGTGCCAGCTCCCATGGGACTAGCGGGAGGGCCAACTACAATGAGCAGTTCTTC.

The rearrangement joins TRBV28 to TRBJ2-3; 10 nucleotides match TRBD2. This CDR3 is built from 18 residues. The junction had 11 bases not matched to a gene; V was cut back by 5 bases and J by 0 bases. Germline CDR1 MDHEN, CDR2 SYDVKM. The CDR3 bases are TGTGCCAGCAGTCTCTGGACTAGCGGACGTGCTAGCACAGATACGCAGTATTTT. Protein sequence: CASSLWTSGRASTDTQYF.

The chain uses TRBV29-1 and TRBJ1-2, with 8 bases matching TRBD1. The CDR3 consists of 13 residues. V shed 5 bases and J 5 bases; nucleotides not matched to a gene: 7. Germline values: CDR1 SQVTM, CDR2 ANQGSEA. The CDR3 bases are TGCAGCGTTAGCCAGGGGGCAGGGTATGGCTACACCTTC. The encoded protein is CSVSQGAGYGYTF.

V usage is TRBV11-1 and J usage is TRBJ2-7; D gene ambiguous. CDR1 and CDR2 (germline): SGHAT, FQDESV (reference sequence). The CDR3 covers 13 residues. V was pared by 5 bases and J by 3 bases, with 11 bases between. This CDR3 is CASSDTADYEQYF. The CDR3 nucleotides are TGTGCCAGCAGCGATACTGCGGACTACGAGCAGTACTTC.

This chain joins TRBV4-3 and TRBJ2-4, with 10 bases that match TRBD2. The J segment lost 11 bases and the V segment lost 0 bases, leaving 4 bases of the junction unmatched. The CDR3 runs to 14 residues. Germline V gene data show CDR1 as LGHNA and CDR2 as YSLEER. The CDR3 loop is CASSQDSGRGFQYF. CDR3 DNA: TGCGCCAGCAGCCAAGACAGCGGGAGGGGGTTTCAGTACTTC.

The rearrangement links TRBV28 to TRBJ2-7; D is perhaps TRBD1 (6 bases). The V end was cut by 4 bases, the J end by 9 bases, with 19 bases between. The CDR3 has 14 residues. CDR1 MDHEN and CDR2 SYDVKM come from the germline V gene. This CDR3 is CASSSPQAAGVQYF. CDR3 in DNA: TGTGCCAGCAGTTCTCCCCAGGCGGCAGGGGTGCAGTACTTC.

The rearrangement joins TRBV30 to TRBJ1-5, with D maybe TRBD1 (6 bases). Trimming shortened V by 1 base and J by 4 bases, and 14 bases separated the two germline ends. The CDR3 spans 15 residues. Per germline, CDR1 GTSNPN and CDR2 SVGIG (reference sequence). This chain's CDR3 is CAWSAGDNPNQPQHF. The CDR3 bases are TGTGCCTGGAGTGCCGGGGACAACCCAAATCAGCCCCAGCATTTT.

The chain combines TRBV6-1 with TRBJ2-1; 7 bases map to TRBD1. The CDR3 has 16 amino acids. Looked up from germline, CDR1 is MNHNS and CDR2 is SASEGT. V lost 0 bases and J lost 5; bases outside the gene matches: 7. CDR3: CASSEASGQSNNEQFF. Here the CDR3 DNA reads TGTGCCAGCAGTGAAGCATCGGGACAGTCAAACAATGAGCAGTTCTTC.

The chain combines TRBV5-1 with TRBJ1-2; 7 bases align to TRBD1. The junction had 6 bases not matched to a gene; V was cut back by 2 bases and J by 8 bases. Germline-derived CDR1 and CDR2 are SGHRS and YFSETQ. The CDR3 is 13 residues long. The CDR3 region is CASSFGTAQGYTF. CDR3 nucleotide sequence: TGCGCCAGCAGCTTTGGGACAGCGCAGGGCTACACCTTC.

This clone turned up a few times. The J gene is TRBJ1-6, the V gene TRBV5-4, with 9 bases matching TRBD1. After removal of 5 bases from V and 5 bases from J, the junction contained 5 bases not matched to a gene. Looked up from germline, CDR1 is SGHNT and CDR2 is YYREEE (reference sequence). The CDR3 loop spans 15 amino acids. The DNA of the CDR3 is TGTGCCAGCAGAGCCCGGGACAGGGATAATTCACCCCTCCACTTT. Protein product: CASRARDRDNSPLHF.

V usage is TRBV24-1 and J usage is TRBJ2-3; 8 bases line up with TRBD2. Trimming removed 7 bases from V and 3 bases from J; junction bases left unmatched: 2. This CDR3 region has 13 residues. Germline CDR1 and CDR2: KGHDR and SFDVKD. The CDR3 is CATSGRGTDTQYF. DNA of the CDR3: TGTGCCACCAGCGGGAGGGGGACAGATACGCAGTATTTT.

The V gene is TRBV29-1, the J gene TRBJ2-7; a possible D gene is TRBD2 (7 bases). CDR3 length: 13 residues. Germline V gene lookup returns CDR1 SQVTM and CDR2 ANQGSEA. The V end was cut by 0 bases, the J end by 9 bases, with 15 bases between. CDR3 sequence reads: CSVEDQGGGWQYF. The CDR3 DNA sequence: TGCAGCGTTGAAGATCAAGGGGGGGGATGGCAGTACTTC.

The rearrangement uses TRBV6-4 and TRBJ2-1, with a weak D call TRBD1 (5 bases). CDR1 and CDR2 from the germline V gene are MRHNA and SNTAGT. This CDR3 has 15 residues. V was cut by 7 bases and J by 0 bases, with 13 bases left in between. The CDR3 protein is CASKDSYPSYNEQFF. CDR3 bases: TGTGCCAGCAAAGACAGTTATCCCTCCTACAATGAGCAGTTCTTC.

The chain carries TRBV6-2 or TRBV6-3 and TRBJ2-7, with 8 bases lining up with TRBD2. Germline values: CDR1 MNHEY, CDR2 SVGEGT. This CDR3 comprises 14 residues. The V segment lost 6 bases and the J segment 6 bases; nucleotides outside the gene matches: 10. The CDR3 protein is CASSPGTRISEQYF. CDR3 coding DNA: TGTGCCAGCAGCCCCGGGACTAGAATTTCCGAGCAGTACTTC.

This clone was seen only once. V and J are TRBV2 and TRBJ2-7; weak D call: TRBD1 (6 bases). CDR1 and CDR2 (germline): SNHLY, FYNNEI. There are 13 residues in the CDR3. The germline V and J ends were trimmed by 2 bases and 5 bases, with 10 bases remaining between them. CDR3: CASSEFRGNEQYF. In DNA form, the CDR3 reads TGTGCCAGCAGTGAATTCAGGGGAAACGAGCAGTACTTC.

This sequence joins TRBV27 and TRBJ2-7; D may be TRBD2 (5 bases). CDR1 is MNHEY and CDR2 is SMNVEV in the germline V gene (reference sequence). This CDR3 has 14 residues. The V and J ends lost 8 bases and 0 bases respectively, with 14 bases between them. The DNA for the CDR3 is TGTGCCAGCTCCAAACTAGAAGCCTCCTACGAGCAGTACTTC. Translated: CASSKLEASYEQYF.

CDR3 loop: CASKRQGAVTGELFF. The CDR3 nucleotides are TGTGCCAGCAAAAGACAGGGGGCGGTTACCGGGGAGCTGTTTTTT. The chain combines TRBV6-5 with TRBJ2-2, with TRBD1 identical over 10 bases. The CDR3 contains 15 residues. Germline V gene sequence: CDR1 MNHEY, CDR2 SVGAGI. With 7 bases clipped from V and 5 bases from J, the junction kept 7 bases outside the gene matches.

CDR3 protein: CASSEALGGPLHF. In nucleotides, the CDR3 is TGTGCCAGCAGTGAAGCCTTGGGGGGACCCCTCCACTTT. This rearrangement joins TRBV6-1 to TRBJ1-6; perhaps TRBD1 as D (5 bases). Trimming shortened V by 0 bases and J by 12 bases, and 9 bases separated the two germline ends. Germline CDR1 MNHNS, CDR2 SASEGT. This CDR3 has 13 residues.

As to this clone: Other DNA variants within this sample encode the same CDR3. The chain couples TRBV5-1 to TRBJ1-1; D gene uncertain. Trimming cost V 0 bases and J 2 bases, with 8 bases left between them. The germline V gene has CDR1 SGHRS and CDR2 YFSETQ. This CDR3 region has 14 residues. The CDR3 loop reads CASSLVPGNTEAFF. The CDR3 DNA is TGCGCCAGCAGCTTGGTTCCGGGTAACACTGAAGCTTTCTTT.

The V call is TRBV4-1, the J call TRBJ1-1; possible D gene TRBD1, 5 bases. This CDR3 region has 14 residues. The ends were cut back, 8 bases at V and 5 bases at J, with 18 bases in the middle. Looked up from germline, CDR1 is MGHRA and CDR2 is YSYEKL. The CDR3 DNA reads as TGCGCCAGCGGAGCCGGGAGGGGAGGGACTGAAGCTTTCTTT. This translates into CASGAGRGGTEAFF.